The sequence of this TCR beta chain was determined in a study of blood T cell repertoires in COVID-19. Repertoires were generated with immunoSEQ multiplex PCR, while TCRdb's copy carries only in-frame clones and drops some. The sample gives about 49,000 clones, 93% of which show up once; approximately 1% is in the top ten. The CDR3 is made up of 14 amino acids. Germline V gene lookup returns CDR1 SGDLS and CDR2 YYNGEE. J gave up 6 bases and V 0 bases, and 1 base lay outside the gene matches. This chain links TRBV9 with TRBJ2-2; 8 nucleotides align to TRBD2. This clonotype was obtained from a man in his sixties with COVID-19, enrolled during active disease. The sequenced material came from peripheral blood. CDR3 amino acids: CASSVGTSPGELFF. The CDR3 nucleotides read TGTGCCAGCAGCGTAGGGACTAGCCCCGGGGAGCTGTTTTTT.